The 28 T cell receptor beta chains given below trace back to one sample, sequenced in a study of T-cell reconstitution after alpha-beta-depleted transplantation in children. Unique molecular identifiers featured in how the TCRbeta library was prepared. Each CDR3 protein is one row after TCRdb ran MiXCR on the PCR reads. The data contain around 200,000 distinct CDR3 sequences, about a tenth of them singletons. The sequences come from PBMCs, collected before TCRalphabeta/CD19-depleted stem cell transplant. These receptors were collected from a child under two years old with acute myeloid leukemia, due to receive a stem cell transplant.

This clonotype was counted a few times. The genes are TRBV2 and TRBJ2-1; 8 bases are a match to TRBD2. From germline, CDR1 is SNHLY and CDR2 FYNNEI. Trimming at V came to 5 bases and at J to 9 bases, leaving 9 bases not matched to a gene. This CDR3 comprises 14 residues. CDR3 protein: CASSTGGGLGEQFF. DNA of the CDR3: TGTGCCAGCAGTACGGGGGGGGGTCTTGGTGAGCAGTTCTTC.

This clonotype was seen more than once but under ten times. A much larger clone lies a single base off, so this may be a read error. The chain joins TRBV20-1 to TRBJ2-3; a possible D gene is TRBD1 (6 bases). The J call may be mistaken, given a closer DNA end match to TRBJ1-5. The CDR3 loop spans 14 amino acids. From germline, CDR1 is DFQATT and CDR2 SNEGSKA (reference sequence). The CDR3 DNA reads TGCAGTGCTAGAGAAGGGGGAGCCACAGATACGCAGCATTTT. This encodes CSAREGGATDTQHF.

There are many counts of this clonotype. The chain employs TRBV29-1 and TRBJ2-7; unclear D gene. The CDR3 length is 11 residues. The V gene's germline CDR1 is SQVTM and CDR2 ANQGSEA. V lost 6 bases and J lost 7, with 13 bases in between. The CDR3 nucleotides are TGCAGCGTGTTCCAGGTAGCAGAGCAGTACTTC. It yields the protein CSVFQVAEQYF.

This clonotype showed up many times. J is TRBJ2-2 and V is TRBV5-1; 13 bases align to TRBD2. CDR3 size: 19 residues. The trim removed 2 bases at V and 0 bases at J, leaving 7 bases unmatched. The germline V gene encodes CDR1 SGHRS and CDR2 YFSETQ. CDR3 in DNA: TGCGCCAGCAGCTTCCACATGACTAGCGGGGGGCCGAACACCGGGGAGCTGTTTTTT. It is translated as CASSFHMTSGGPNTGELFF. Full variable domain (rest looked up from reference TRBV5-1 and TRBJ2-2): KAGVTQTPRYLIKTRGQQVTLSCSPISGHRSVSWYQQTPGQGLQFLFEYFSETQRNKGNFPGRFSGRQFSNSRSEMNVSTLELGDSALYLCASSFHMTSGGPNTGELFFGEGSRLTVL.

This clonotype was detected many times. The chain carries TRBV20-1 and TRBJ2-1, with a tentative D call TRBD2 (5 bases). This CDR3 is built from 16 residues. Germline V gene data show CDR1 as DFQATT and CDR2 as SNEGSKA (reference sequence). Trimming removed 0 bases at V and 0 bases at J, with 12 bases between. The CDR3 region has the DNA TGCAGTGCTAGAGATAGGAAGCGGATCTCCTACAATGAGCAGTTCTTC. Protein product: CSARDRKRISYNEQFF.

This clonotype was found many times. V and J are TRBV11-1 and TRBJ2-3, with 10 bases that match TRBD2. The V gene's germline CDR1 is SGHAT and CDR2 FQDESV (reference sequence). The CDR3 is made up of 18 amino acids. With V trimmed by 5 bases and J by 1 base, 12 bases remained unmatched. CDR3 bases: TGTGCCAGCAGCGTAGGGGTTTCCGGGACTAGCGGCACAGATACGCAGTATTTT. Its protein product is CASSVGVSGTSGTDTQYF.

This clonotype was counted between two and nine times. V gene TRBV29-1 combines with J gene TRBJ2-5, with D hard to call. Germline V gives CDR1 SQVTM, CDR2 ANQGSEA. V lost 7 bases to trimming and J lost 5 bases, with 14 bases between them. This CDR3 region has 12 residues. The DNA for the CDR3 is TGCAGCGCCTTAGGCACGAGGGAGACCCAGTACTTC. Its protein product is CSALGTRETQYF.

This clonotype was seen repeatedly, ten times or more. The chain joins TRBV27 to TRBJ2-7; 7 bases fit TRBD1. Germline V CDR1 and CDR2: MNHEY, SMNVEV (reference sequence). J was trimmed by 6 bases and V by 3 bases; bases with no gene match: 8. The CDR3 extends over 14 amino acids. The CDR3 region is CASSLTGLVGEQYF. CDR3 nucleotides: TGTGCCAGCAGTTTGACAGGGTTGGTCGGCGAGCAGTACTTC.

Concerning this clonotype: Relative to the germline gene, one junction end is altered; a read error may explain this. The chain joins TRBV10-3 to TRBJ1-3; weak D call: TRBD1 (5 bases). The CDR3 covers 18 residues. Germline V gene sequence: CDR1 ENHRY, CDR2 SYGVKD. The CDR3 DNA follows: TGTGCCTTCAGTTTCATCGGTTGGGGGAACCGCGCTGGAAACACCATATATTTT. This gives the protein CAFSFIGWGNRAGNTIYF.

The CDR3 spells CASSLGEENQPQHF. In DNA, the CDR3 is TGTGCCAGCAGCTTAGGTGAAGAAAATCAGCCCCAGCATTTT. The genes are TRBV11-2 and TRBJ1-5; D unclear. Trimming removed 1 base at V and 4 bases at J, with 8 bases between. Germline assignment: CDR1 SGHAT and CDR2 FQNNGV. The CDR3 spans 14 residues. The full variable domain, completed using reference TRBV11-2 and TRBJ1-5, is EAGVAQSPRYKIIEKRQSVAFWCNPISGHATLYWYQQILGQGPKLLIQFQNNGVVDDSQLPKDRFSAERLKGVDSTLKIQPAKLEDSAVYLCASSLGEENQPQHFGDGTRLSIL.

There are many counts of this clonotype. The genes are TRBV20-1 and TRBJ2-1, with 16 positions matching TRBD2. CDR1 DFQATT and CDR2 SNEGSKA come from the germline V gene (reference sequence). With V trimmed by 2 bases and J by 6 bases, 7 bases remained unmatched. The CDR3 runs 17 residues. The CDR3 bases are TGCAGTGCTAGAAGCGCCGGGACTAGCGGGAGGGCCAATGAGCAGTTCTTC. Amino acid sequence: CSARSAGTSGRANEQFF.

This clonotype was detected many times. The chain combines TRBV3-1 with TRBJ2-4; no reliable D call. The CDR3 spans 11 residues. Germline lookup yields CDR1 LGHDT and CDR2 YNNKEL (reference sequence). With 1 base removed from V and 10 bases from J, the gap between germline ends came to 5 bases. The CDR3 loop is CASSQVTIQYF. The CDR3 DNA reads TGTGCCAGCAGCCAAGTAACTATTCAGTACTTC.

This clonotype occurred many times. This sequence joins TRBV3-1 and TRBJ2-7, with a possible D match to TRBD1 (5 bases). The length of the CDR3 is 15 residues. Germline CDR1 is LGHDT and CDR2 is YNNKEL (reference sequence). Deletions cut 1 base from V and 3 bases from J, with 13 bases between. The CDR3 spells CASSQGPGPYYEQYF. The CDR3 nucleotides read TGTGCCAGCAGCCAAGGGCCAGGGCCTTACTACGAGCAGTACTTC.

In this sample, this clonotype turned up many times. The gene calls are TRBV27 and TRBJ2-7, with D possibly TRBD2 on 6 matching bases. Germline-derived CDR1 and CDR2 are MNHEY and SMNVEV (reference sequence). The CDR3 length is 13 residues. The V and J ends lost 5 bases and 0 bases respectively, with 8 bases between them. CDR3 nucleotides: TGTGCCAGCAGTCCGACTAGCTCCTACGAGCAGTACTTC. This codes for CASSPTSSYEQYF.

This clonotype has a count of ten or more. The V gene is TRBV29-1, the J gene TRBJ1-2; 7 nucleotides align to TRBD1. V gave up 6 bases and J gave up 7 bases; unmatched junction bases: 11. Germline CDR1 and CDR2: SQVTM and ANQGSEA. This CDR3 comprises 13 residues. CDR3 nucleotides: TGCAGCGTCGGGGACAGACAAACCATTGGCTACACCTTC. This gives the protein CSVGDRQTIGYTF.

This clonotype came up many times. The chain carries TRBV30 and TRBJ2-5; TRBD1 matches at 8 bases. The germline V gene encodes CDR1 GTSNPN and CDR2 SVGIG (reference sequence). This CDR3 has 13 residues. Trimming at V came to 5 bases and at J to 5 bases, leaving 7 bases not matched to a gene. The CDR3 here is CAWETGGSETQYF. The CDR3 DNA reads TGTGCCTGGGAAACAGGGGGAAGTGAGACCCAGTACTTC. Full variable domain (missing parts from reference TRBV30 and TRBJ2-5): SQTIHQWPATLVQPVGSPLSLECTVEGTSNPNLYWYRQAAGRGLQLLFYSVGIGQISSEVPQNLSASRPQDRQFILSSKKLLLSDSGFYLCAWETGGSETQYFGPGTRLLVL.

There are many counts of this clonotype. The V call is TRBV4-1, the J call TRBJ1-1; D ambiguous. From germline, CDR1 is MGHRA and CDR2 YSYEKL. Between the trimmed V and J ends, which lost 5 bases and 0 bases, there was a span of 13 bases. The CDR3 totals 15 residues. The CDR3 protein is CASSVQLTMNTEAFF. The CDR3 coding sequence is TGCGCCAGCAGCGTACAGCTTACGATGAACACTGAAGCTTTCTTT.

This clonotype was recorded many times. The CDR3 DNA is TGCGCCAGCAGCTTGGTGGGACAGACCTACAATGAGCAGTTCTTC. It codes for CASSLVGQTYNEQFF. The V call is TRBV5-1, the J call TRBJ2-1; 7 bases line up with TRBD1. This CDR3 spans 15 amino acids. Germline V gene sequence: CDR1 SGHRS, CDR2 YFSETQ. Unmatched junction bases numbered 2, after V lost 0 bases and J lost 2 bases.

A few counts support this clonotype. The chain has TRBV6-2 or TRBV6-3 and TRBJ2-2; D ambiguous. The CDR3 sequence is 11 residues long. Germline loops: CDR1 MNHEY, CDR2 SVGEGT. Trimming removed 8 bases at V and 5 bases at J, with 6 bases between. CDR3: CASYRTGELFF. As DNA, the CDR3 is TGTGCCAGCTACAGAACCGGGGAGCTGTTTTTT.

The chain uses TRBV23-1 and TRBJ2-1, with D perhaps matching TRBD1 or TRBD2 (5 bases each). TRBV23-1 is an open reading frame, and its role is uncertain. CDR3 length equals 16 residues. V was clipped by 4 bases and J by 13 bases, with 26 bases between them. The CDR3 protein is CASSRGEEGNLVSQFF. DNA of the CDR3: TGCGCCAGCAGTCGGGGTGAAGAGGGGAACTTGGTCAGTCAGTTCTTC.

This clonotype came up a few times. The chain couples TRBV2 to TRBJ2-1; 10 nucleotides match TRBD2. The CDR3 contains 11 residues. Germline CDR1 SNHLY, CDR2 FYNNEI. The J segment lost 9 bases and the V segment lost 7 bases, leaving 0 bases of the junction unmatched. The CDR3 DNA reads as TGTGCCAGCACTAGCGGGAGTGAGCAGTTCTTC. Translated, it gives CASTSGSEQFF.

J is TRBJ1-1 and V is TRBV9; no clear D gene. V shed 1 base and J shed 3 bases, with 19 bases lying between them. Germline V gene sequence: CDR1 SGDLS, CDR2 YYNGEE. This CDR3 comprises 17 residues. The CDR3 DNA follows: TGTGCCAGCAGCGTACGGCTGGGAGTCGTGGCACACACTGAAGCTTTCTTT. This encodes CASSVRLGVVAHTEAFF.

The chain carries TRBV10-2 and TRBJ2-1; TRBD2 matches at 13 bases. Germline V lookup: CDR1 WSHSY, CDR2 SAAADI. This CDR3 has 13 amino acids. V was clipped by 6 bases and J by 10 bases; unmatched bases: 3. For the CDR3, the DNA is TGCGCCAGCAGGGAGGGACTAGCGGGAGAGCAGTTCTTC. This translates into CASREGLAGEQFF.

This clonotype was observed many times. The chain joins TRBV7-9 to TRBJ1-1, with TRBD1 as a possible D gene (6 bases). Germline CDR1 reads SEHNR; CDR2 reads FQNEAQ (reference sequence). V lost 5 bases, J lost 11 bases, and 27 bases lay in between. This CDR3 region has 16 residues. The CDR3 DNA follows: TGTGCCAGCAGCCCGCTCAGGGGCCCGCAATACCCCACGGCTTTCTTT. The encoded protein is CASSPLRGPQYPTAFF.

This clonotype was recorded many times. This chain joins TRBV5-6 and TRBJ1-2, with TRBD1 as a possible D gene (6 bases). The CDR3 totals 14 residues. CDR1 is SGHDT and CDR2 is YYEEEE in the germline V gene. The V end was cut by 6 bases, the J end by 2 bases, with 14 bases between. CDR3 DNA sequence: TGTGCCAGCACCACCGGGACACAGAACTATGGCTACACCTTC. This gives the protein CASTTGTQNYGYTF. The full variable domain, completed using reference TRBV5-6 and TRBJ1-2, is DAGVTQSPTHLIKTRGQQVTLRCSPKSGHDTVSWYQQALGQGPQFIFQYYEEEERQRGNFPDRFSGHQFPNYSSELNVNALLLGDSALYLCASTTGTQNYGYTFGSGTRLTVV.

This clonotype showed up many times. The rearrangement joins TRBV7-9 to TRBJ1-1; D is undetermined. Germline V gives CDR1 SEHNR, CDR2 FQNEAQ (reference sequence). The CDR3 sequence is 13 residues long. V shed 1 base and J shed 4 bases, with 7 bases lying between them. The CDR3 loop reads CASSLDGVTEAFF. The CDR3 bases are TGTGCCAGCAGCTTAGACGGGGTCACTGAAGCTTTCTTT.

Many counts were recorded for this clonotype. The rearrangement links TRBV3-1 to TRBJ2-7; no reliable D call. Deletions cut 1 base from V and 6 bases from J, with 7 bases between. The CDR3 contains 12 residues. In germline, CDR1 is LGHDT, CDR2 YNNKEL (reference sequence). Here the CDR3 reads CASSQVEREQYF. The CDR3 DNA sequence: TGTGCCAGCAGCCAAGTGGAGCGCGAGCAGTACTTC.

This clonotype was seen ten or more times. This sequence joins TRBV28 and TRBJ2-5; no clear D gene. V lost 6 bases, J lost 5 bases, and 19 bases lay in between. CDR1 and CDR2 (germline): MDHEN, SYDVKM. CDR3 size: 15 residues. The CDR3 DNA is TGTGCCAGCAGCAAAGTAGACACGTTAGGGGAGACCCAGTACTTC. Amino acids: CASSKVDTLGETQYF.